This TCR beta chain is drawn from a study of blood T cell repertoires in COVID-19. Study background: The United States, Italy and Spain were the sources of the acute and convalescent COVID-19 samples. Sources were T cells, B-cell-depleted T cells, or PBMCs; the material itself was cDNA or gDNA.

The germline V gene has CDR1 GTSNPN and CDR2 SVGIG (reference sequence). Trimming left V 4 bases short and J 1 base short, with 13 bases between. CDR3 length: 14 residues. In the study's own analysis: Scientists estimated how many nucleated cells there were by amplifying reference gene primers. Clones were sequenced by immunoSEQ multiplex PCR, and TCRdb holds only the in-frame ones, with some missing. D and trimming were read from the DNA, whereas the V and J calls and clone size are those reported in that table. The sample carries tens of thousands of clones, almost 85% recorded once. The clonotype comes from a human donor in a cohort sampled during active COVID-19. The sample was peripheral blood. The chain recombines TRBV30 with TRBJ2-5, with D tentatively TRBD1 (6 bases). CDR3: CAWNRDKAQETQYF. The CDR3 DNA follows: TGTGCCTGGAATAGGGACAAAGCCCAAGAGACCCAGTACTTC. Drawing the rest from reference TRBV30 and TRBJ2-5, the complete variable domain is SQTIHQWPATLVQPVGSPLSLECTVEGTSNPNLYWYRQAAGRGLQLLFYSVGIGQISSEVPQNLSASRPQDRQFILSSKKLLLSDSGFYLCAWNRDKAQETQYFGPGTRLLVL.